This record covers a single T cell receptor (beta chain). Its antigen is not known. The repertoire was sequenced with immunoSEQ multiplex PCR; TCRdb's copy has only in-frame clones and lacks some. The table has more than 5,500 clones, roughly nine tenths seen once. This specimen belongs to a study of chemoradiotherapy in HPV16-positive cancers. The study's findings and limits: Only a couple of HPV16-positive patients supplied the functional HPV-specificity definition.

Germline V gene sequence: CDR1 SGHTA, CDR2 FQGTGA. V was clipped by 0 bases and J by 3 bases, with 8 bases between them. The CDR3 spans 14 residues. The clonotype originates from a human donor with HPV-associated anogenital cancer. Sequenced material: tumor tissue, taken from a patient who underwent chemoradiotherapy. V and J are TRBV7-3 and TRBJ1-1; the D is unclear. The CDR3 DNA is TGTGCCAGCAGCTTAACGGGCAGAGACACTGAAGCTTTCTTT. Translation: CASSLTGRDTEAFF.